These 21 T cell receptor beta chains were sequenced from one sample in a study of neurological immune-mediated disorders. Noted time point: technical triplicate 1. TCRdb ran MiXCR on the 5' RACE reads and lists one entry per CDR3 protein. The sample lists 25,000 or so distinct CDR3 sequences; less than 15% were seen once. Input material: CD4+ T cells from blood. The receptors were gathered from a female donor with HTLV-1-associated myelopathy (HAM/TSP).

This clonotype was observed at least ten times. The rearrangement uses TRBV4-3 and TRBJ2-2; the D gene is possibly TRBD1 (5 bases). This CDR3 comprises 15 residues. Germline lookup yields CDR1 LGHNA and CDR2 YSLEER. The V gene lost 3 bases and the J gene lost 1 base, with 9 bases spanning the gap. The CDR3, as DNA: TGCGCCAGCAGCCAGGTCGACAGGAACACCGGGGAGCTGTTTTTT. Its translation: CASSQVDRNTGELFF.

This clonotype appeared many times. This chain joins TRBV7-8 and TRBJ2-5; TRBD2 matches at 8 bases. V trimming: 5 bases; J trimming: 4 bases; junction bases outside the gene matches: 3. The CDR3 consists of 13 residues. Germline V lookup: CDR1 SGHVS, CDR2 FQNEAQ. The CDR3 DNA sequence: TGTGCCAGCAGCCCCGGGGGGGGAGAGACCCAGTACTTC. Its translation is CASSPGGGETQYF. Combining the CDR3 with reference TRBV7-8 and TRBJ2-5 gives the whole variable domain GAGVSQSPRYKVAKRGQDVALRCDPISGHVSLFWYQQALGQGPEFLTYFQNEAQLDKSGLPSDRFFAERPEGSVSTLKIQRTQQEDSAVYLCASSPGGGETQYFGPGTRLLVL.

Many counts were recorded for this clonotype. The chain uses TRBV3-1 and TRBJ2-4, with TRBD2 identical over 7 bases. This CDR3 has 13 amino acids. CDR1 and CDR2 from the germline V gene are LGHDT and YNNKEL (reference sequence). Trimming cost V 1 base and J 8 bases; bases outside gene matches: 2. CDR3 in DNA: TGTGCCAGCAGCCAAGGAGGGAGGGACATTCAGTACTTC. It is translated as CASSQGGRDIQYF.

This clonotype was found many times. This sequence joins TRBV9 and TRBJ1-2; D unresolved. The CDR3 has 13 amino acids. V was cut by 7 bases and J by 5 bases, with 15 bases left in between. The germline CDR1 and CDR2 sequences are SGDLS and YYNGEE. The CDR3: CASGVGHSYGYTF. DNA of the CDR3: TGTGCCAGCGGAGTAGGGCACTCGTATGGCTACACCTTC. The whole variable domain, remainder taken from reference TRBV9 and TRBJ1-2, is DSGVTQTPKHLITATGQRVTLRCSPRSGDLSVYWYQQSLDQGLQFLIQYYNGEERAKGNILERFSAQQFPDLHSELNLSSLELGDSALYFCASGVGHSYGYTFGSGTRLTVV.

This clonotype was seen many times. The V call is TRBV11-2, the J call TRBJ2-5; 10 bases fit TRBD2. Germline loops: CDR1 SGHAT, CDR2 FQNNGV. CDR3 size: 15 residues. Losses at the gene ends were 3 bases for V and 3 bases for J; bases not matched to a gene: 4. This CDR3 is CASSLSLAGEETQYF. As DNA, the CDR3 is TGTGCCAGCAGCTTGAGCCTAGCGGGGGAAGAGACCCAGTACTTC.

This clonotype was seen a few times. This chain connects TRBV3-1 to TRBJ1-1, with unresolved D. CDR1 is LGHDT and CDR2 is YNNKEL in the germline V gene (reference sequence). Trimming stripped 2 bases from V and 6 bases from J, with 10 bases between. The CDR3 has 13 amino acids. CDR3 nucleotide sequence: TGTGCCAGCAGCCAACACAGTGTACCTGAAGCTTTCTTT. Its protein is CASSQHSVPEAFF.

This clonotype came up many times. The chain uses TRBV29-1 and TRBJ1-1; 9 positions match TRBD1. With V trimmed by 7 bases and J by 5 bases, 8 bases remained unmatched. The CDR3 totals 13 residues. CDR1 and CDR2 from the germline V gene are SQVTM and ANQGSEA. This chain's CDR3 is CSAGTGYKTEAFF. The CDR3 DNA follows: TGCAGCGCTGGGACAGGGTACAAGACTGAAGCTTTCTTT.

This clonotype showed up many times. V and J are TRBV20-1 and TRBJ2-3; D tentatively fits TRBD1 or TRBD2 (5 bases each). The CDR3 is made up of 11 amino acids. Germline V lookup: CDR1 DFQATT, CDR2 SNEGSKA (reference sequence). V shed 8 bases and J shed 6 bases, with 12 bases lying between them. The CDR3 sequence: CSTGTADTQYF. The CDR3 region has the DNA TGCAGTACTGGGACGGCCGATACGCAGTATTTT.

J is TRBJ2-5 and V is TRBV7-9; 11 nucleotides agree with TRBD1. The germline gives CDR1 SEHNR, CDR2 FQNEAQ (reference sequence). V lost 4 bases and J lost 5; bases outside the gene matches: 6. The CDR3 is 15 amino acids. The CDR3 loop reads CASSSGQGDRETQYF. DNA of the CDR3: TGTGCCAGCAGCTCGGGACAGGGGGACCGGGAGACCCAGTACTTC.

This clonotype was seen at least ten times. The chain links TRBV6-5 to TRBJ2-7; 9 nucleotides agree with TRBD1. Per germline, CDR1 MNHEY and CDR2 SVGAGI. Trimming at V came to 8 bases and at J to 3 bases, leaving 5 bases not matched to a gene. This CDR3 contains 13 residues. The CDR3 here is CASRPTGGYEQYF. The CDR3, as DNA: TGTGCCAGCCGACCGACAGGGGGCTACGAGCAGTACTTC.

Details on this clonotype: It may be a read error: a sequence one base away is much more abundant. CDR3 region: CASSFMGDDQYF. The CDR3 nucleotides read TGTGCCAGCAGCTTTATGGGAGACGATCAGTACTTC. This chain links TRBV5-4 with TRBJ2-7, with D possibly matching TRBD2 (5 bases). The CDR3 spans 12 residues. Germline V gene data show CDR1 as SGHNT and CDR2 as YYREEE (reference sequence).

This clonotype was counted ten times or more. The chain is built from TRBV7-8 and TRBJ2-3; D unclear. This CDR3 region has 15 residues. Germline assignment: CDR1 SGHVS and CDR2 FQNEAQ. V was pared by 5 bases and J by 2 bases, with 14 bases between. The CDR3 bases are TGTGCCAGCAGCCGAACAAGAATTTACACAGATACGCAGTATTTT. It translates to CASSRTRIYTDTQYF.

This clonotype was observed at least ten times. The CDR3: CAISSDQNNEQFF. The CDR3, as DNA: TGTGCCATCAGTTCGGACCAAAACAATGAGCAGTTCTTC. V gene TRBV10-3 combines with J gene TRBJ2-1, with D hard to call. Trimming cost V 5 bases and J 5 bases, with 10 bases left between them. There are 13 residues in the CDR3. The germline CDR1 and CDR2 sequences are ENHRY and SYGVKD.

This clonotype was counted many times. J is TRBJ2-1 and V is TRBV15; the D is unclear. The CDR3 length is 13 residues. V lost 0 bases to trimming and J lost 9 bases, with 9 bases between them. Per the germline V gene, CDR1 is LNHNV and CDR2 is YYDKDF (reference sequence). CDR3 sequence (DNA): TGTGCCACCAGCAGAGATATGGGTACTGAGCAGTTCTTC. Protein sequence: CATSRDMGTEQFF.

This clonotype was picked up many times. The chain joins TRBV10-3 to TRBJ2-2; no firm D call. Germline-derived CDR1 and CDR2 are ENHRY and SYGVKD. With 3 bases removed from V and 5 bases from J, the gap between germline ends came to 10 bases. The CDR3 is 14 residues long. The CDR3 DNA is TGTGCCATCAGTGATCCTTTACGAACCGGGGAGCTGTTTTTT. Translating gives CAISDPLRTGELFF.

In this sample, this clonotype turned up many times. The chain joins TRBV28 to TRBJ2-2; TRBD1 agrees at 8 bases. Trimming removed 3 bases from V and 4 bases from J; junction bases left unmatched: 4. This CDR3 has 15 amino acids. Germline V gives CDR1 MDHEN, CDR2 SYDVKM. For the CDR3, the DNA is TGTGCCAGCAGTTTTCAGGGGGCGGGCACCGGGGAGCTGTTTTTT. Translating gives CASSFQGAGTGELFF. The whole variable domain, filled in from reference TRBV28 and TRBJ2-2, reads DVKVTQSSRYLVKRTGEKVFLECVQDMDHENMFWYRQDPGLGLRLIYFSYDVKMKEKGDIPEGYSVSREKKERFSLILESASTNQTSMYLCASSFQGAGTGELFFGEGSRLTVL.

The J gene is TRBJ2-2, the V gene TRBV5-1; no firm D call. Trimming took 6 bases from V and 4 from J, leaving 4 bases between them. CDR1 is SGHRS, CDR2 YFSETQ, per germline. CDR3 length: 11 amino acids. The CDR3 region is CASTPTGELFF. Here the CDR3 DNA reads TGCGCCAGCACACCCACCGGGGAGCTGTTTTTT.

The sample holds many counts of this clonotype. The V call is TRBV7-2, the J call TRBJ2-7; D perhaps matches TRBD1 (6 bases). Germline lookup yields CDR1 SGHTA and CDR2 FQGNSA. This CDR3 is 14 amino acids long. The V gene lost 5 bases and the J gene lost 0 bases, with 11 bases spanning the gap. CDR3 in DNA: TGTGCCAGCAGCCTCCGGACAGCCTCCTACGAGCAGTACTTC. As protein: CASSLRTASYEQYF.

As for this clonotype: This may arise from a read error, as a much more abundant clone is one base away. This sequence joins TRBV20-1 and TRBJ2-3, with 9 bases lining up with TRBD2. The CDR3 has 12 residues. CDR1 and CDR2 from the germline V gene are DFQATT and SNEGSKA (reference sequence). The V segment lost 8 bases and the J segment 6 bases; nucleotides outside the gene matches: 6. CDR3 coding DNA: TGCAGTTGCGCGGGGGGGCTGGATACGCAGTATTTT. Translation gives CSCAGGLDTQYF.

This clonotype was counted at least ten times. The gene calls are TRBV5-1 and TRBJ1-6; possibly TRBD1 for D (6 bases). The germline CDR1 and CDR2 sequences are SGHRS and YFSETQ. The CDR3 loop spans 16 amino acids. V gave up 0 bases and J gave up 10 bases, with 17 bases separating them. In nucleotides, the CDR3 is TGCGCCAGCAGCTTGGGACCCAGGACAGTCGGATCACCCCTCCACTTT. Its protein product is CASSLGPRTVGSPLHF.

This clonotype was picked up many times. The V gene is TRBV27, the J gene TRBJ2-1; 8 nucleotides match TRBD2. Per germline, CDR1 MNHEY and CDR2 SMNVEV (reference sequence). The junction had 11 bases not matched to a gene; V was cut back by 1 base and J by 9 bases. CDR3 length: 16 amino acids. This chain's CDR3 is CASSLYPGSGRGEQFF. The CDR3 coding sequence is TGTGCCAGCAGTTTATACCCCGGGAGCGGGAGAGGTGAGCAGTTCTTC.